Below, 11 T cell receptor beta chains from the same sample are listed, as sequenced in a study of vaccination and CD4 T cells after COVID-19. The sample's treatment: approximately 10-day PBMC culture with coronavirus spike peptide pools or control peptides (ViraFEST assay). The antigens these receptors bind are not known. Sequencing of DNA taken from cultured CD4+ T cells relied on the Oncomine TCR Beta short-read assay. TCRdb fed the PCR reads into MiXCR, producing one record per CDR3 protein. The sample holds around 10,000 distinct CDR3 sequences, about 45% seen once. The specimen sequenced was CD4+ T cells from blood, cultured in vitro. The receptors come from a human donor who had recovered from COVID-19.

In this sample, this clonotype turned up a few times. The CDR3 coding sequence is TGTGCCAGCAGCCCCCATCTTACTGTCACATCCTATGGCTACACCTTC. Amino acid sequence: CASSPHLTVTSYGYTF. The V call is TRBV7-9, the J call TRBJ1-2; no definite D call. Trimming cost V 5 bases and J 4 bases, with 20 bases left between them. CDR3 length equals 16 residues. Germline V CDR1 and CDR2: SEHNR, FQNEAQ (reference sequence).

The chain links TRBV20-1 to TRBJ2-7, with TRBD1 identical over 10 bases. Germline lookup yields CDR1 DFQATT and CDR2 SNEGSKA (reference sequence). Germline trimming cut 1 base from V and 6 bases from J; bases unmatched to any gene: 6. This CDR3 comprises 14 residues. This chain's CDR3 is CSARGGQGTSEQYF. CDR3 nucleotides: TGCAGTGCTAGAGGGGGACAGGGGACGAGCGAGCAGTACTTC.

The rearrangement links TRBV28 to TRBJ2-5; TRBD2 matches at 11 bases. Germline V CDR1 and CDR2: MDHEN, SYDVKM. After removal of 3 bases from V and 2 bases from J, the junction contained 5 bases not matched to a gene. CDR3 length: 16 residues. CDR3 nucleotide sequence: TGTGCCAGCAGTTTTCTTAGCGGGAGGGAACAAGAGACCCAGTACTTC. Amino acid sequence: CASSFLSGREQETQYF.

The chain combines TRBV7-9 with TRBJ2-3, with TRBD2 identical over 8 bases. CDR3 length: 13 residues. Germline values: CDR1 SEHNR, CDR2 FQNEAQ (reference sequence). The V segment lost 2 bases and the J segment 5 bases; nucleotides outside the gene matches: 0. Here the CDR3 reads CASSLTSGDTQYF. CDR3 bases: TGTGCCAGCAGCTTAACTAGCGGAGATACGCAGTATTTT.

The chain uses TRBV29-1 and TRBJ2-3, with unresolved D. The germline V gene has CDR1 SQVTM and CDR2 ANQGSEA. This CDR3 is built from 12 residues. The V gene lost 4 bases and the J gene lost 1 base, with 6 bases spanning the gap. The CDR3 bases are TGCAGCGTTGCTTATGGCACAGATACGCAGTATTTT. Residues: CSVAYGTDTQYF.

The rearrangement joins TRBV19 to TRBJ2-7; D perhaps matches TRBD2 (6 bases). Trimming took 7 bases from V and 2 from J, leaving 18 bases between them. The CDR3 loop spans 15 amino acids. Looked up from germline, CDR1 is LNHDA and CDR2 is SQIVND (reference sequence). The CDR3 reads CASKGTGETPYEQYF. As DNA, the CDR3 is TGTGCCAGTAAGGGGACGGGGGAGACGCCCTACGAGCAGTACTTC.

The rearrangement joins TRBV4-1 to TRBJ2-3; no definite D call. V lost 0 bases and J 10 bases, leaving 8 bases between the germline ends. The V gene's germline CDR1 is MGHRA and CDR2 YSYEKL. The CDR3 runs 12 residues. The CDR3 DNA reads as TGCGCCAGCAGCCAAGATACGAGTGCGCAGTATTTT. It is translated as CASSQDTSAQYF.

This sequence joins TRBV6-2 or TRBV6-3 and TRBJ2-6; D remains unclear. Germline CDR1 MNHEY, CDR2 SVGEGT. V gave up 4 bases and J gave up 4 bases, with 5 bases separating them. This CDR3 has 13 residues. The CDR3 region has the DNA TGTGCCAGCAGTTTATCCGGGGCCAACGTCCTGACTTTC. Protein: CASSLSGANVLTF.

This clonotype appeared a few times. This chain joins TRBV10-3 and TRBJ2-2; D unclear. Looked up from germline, CDR1 is ENHRY and CDR2 is SYGVKD. V lost 3 bases and J 2 bases, leaving 13 bases between the germline ends. CDR3 length equals 16 residues. The CDR3 DNA reads TGTGCCATCAGTGATAGTTTGGACCCCAACACCGGGGAGCTGTTTTTT. It yields the protein CAISDSLDPNTGELFF.

The chain combines TRBV28 with TRBJ1-5; 10 positions match TRBD1. Germline V gene data show CDR1 as MDHEN and CDR2 as SYDVKM. The CDR3 runs to 16 residues. V shed 6 bases and J 7 bases; nucleotides not matched to a gene: 12. CDR3 in DNA: TGTGCCAGCAGGTTTTTCCGGGACAGGGGAGGCCAGCCCCAGCATTTT. This sequence encodes CASRFFRDRGGQPQHF.

The chain uses TRBV7-9 and TRBJ2-2; TRBD1 or TRBD2 may be the D gene (6 bases each). CDR3 size: 15 residues. CDR1 and CDR2 from the germline V gene are SEHNR and FQNEAQ (reference sequence). With 0 bases removed from V and 4 bases from J, the gap between germline ends came to 9 bases. CDR3 sequence reads: CASSLARGRTGELFF. Written as DNA, the CDR3 is TGTGCCAGCAGCTTAGCCCGGGGGCGCACCGGGGAGCTGTTTTTT.